The T cell receptor beta chain described here comes from a study of shared clonotypes between healthy human individuals. Turning to the study itself: Donors, aged 18 to 49, were a couple of women and three men.

Concerning this clone: Its antigen is undetermined.

TCRdb's copy holds only in-frame clones and misses some; the assay was immunoSEQ multiplex PCR. The table lists roughly 650,000 clones, around 97% of them singletons. The germline gives CDR1 LNHDA, CDR2 SQIVND (reference sequence). This CDR3 has 14 residues. V trimming: 4 bases; J trimming: 6 bases; junction bases outside the gene matches: 6. Findings and limits, study-wide: The rarefaction results pointed to incomplete sorted-subset sequencing despite large depth. All-four-donor shared clonotypes had higher generation probabilities than non-shared clonotypes did.

The sequence was collected from a woman aged 25 to 39 in good health. Material for sequencing was naive CD4+ T cells sorted from blood. Subset defined: CD45RA+ positively selected. The chain uses TRBV19 and TRBJ2-1, with 7 bases aligning to TRBD1. CDR3 sequence: CASSTPAGGNEQFF. The CDR3 nucleotides are TGTGCCAGTAGTACCCCCGCAGGGGGCAATGAGCAGTTCTTC. The variable domain in full, completed from reference TRBV19 and TRBJ2-1, reads DGGITQSPKYLFRKEGQNVTLSCEQNLNHDAMYWYRQDPGQGLRLIYYSQIVNDFQKGDIAEGYSVSREKKESFPLTVTSAQKNPTAFYLCASSTPAGGNEQFFGPGTRLTVL.